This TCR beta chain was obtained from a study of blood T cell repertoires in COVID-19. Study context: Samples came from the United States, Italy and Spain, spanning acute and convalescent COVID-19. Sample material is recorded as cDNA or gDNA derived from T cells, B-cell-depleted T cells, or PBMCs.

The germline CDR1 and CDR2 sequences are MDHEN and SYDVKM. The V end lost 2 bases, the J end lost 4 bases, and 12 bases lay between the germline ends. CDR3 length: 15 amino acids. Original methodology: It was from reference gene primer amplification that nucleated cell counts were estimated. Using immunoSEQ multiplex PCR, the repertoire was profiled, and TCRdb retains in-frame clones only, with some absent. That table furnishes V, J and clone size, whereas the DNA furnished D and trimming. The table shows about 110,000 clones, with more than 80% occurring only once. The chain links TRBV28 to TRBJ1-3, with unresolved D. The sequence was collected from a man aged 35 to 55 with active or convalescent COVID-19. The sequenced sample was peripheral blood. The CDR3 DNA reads TGTGCCAGCAGTTTACTGGCCCCACAGGGAAACACCATATATTTT. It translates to CASSLLAPQGNTIYF.